The T cell receptor (delta chain) described here comes from a study of gamma-delta chains in newborns, infants, children. At the level of the study: Innate gammadelta T cells reportedly expand polyclonally right after birth, driven by microbial exposure, per the title.

TCRdb re-called clones from the reads using CATT. Among 5,500 to 8,500 delta-chain clones listed, around 10% were seen once. This clone was counted only a few times. This DNA translates differently at residue 10 from the TCRdb protein, which is that of a much larger clone; a read error is likely, and the protein shown is the DNA's own translation. Input material: blood. The sequence was obtained from a child who was a newborn, infant or young child, either healthy, febrile or measles-vaccinated (not recorded which).

In DNA form, the CDR3 reads TGTGCCTGTGACAGTGTGGGGGATACGAAGGATAAACTCATCTTT. It is translated as CACDSVGDTKDKLIF. The J gene is TRDJ1, the V gene TRDV2; 11 nucleotides agree with TRDD3. Germline matching of the DNA provided the J gene here, since TCRdb leaves it blank. This CDR3 comprises 15 residues. V was clipped by 2 bases and J by 5 bases; unmatched bases: 6. Per germline, CDR1 GEAIGNYY and CDR2 EKD.